Described below is a single T cell receptor (beta chain) sequence and its context. These data come from a study of T cells in Graves' hyperthyroidism and ophthalmopathy. The CDR3 has 14 residues. V was clipped by 0 bases and J by 8 bases, with 9 bases between them. CDR1 SGDLS and CDR2 YYNGEE come from the germline V gene. TCR beta CDR3 sequences were amplified from RNA transcripts. The TCR CDR3 was amplified in a first-round RT-PCR using the HTBI primer set. MiXCR, run by TCRdb on the multiplex PCR reads, gives a single entry per CDR3 protein. The sample carries under 450,000 distinct CDR3 sequences, around 14% recorded once. Investigators excluded patients with uncontrolled infection, other autoimmune disease, pregnancy or lactation.

The chain couples TRBV9 to TRBJ1-6; D is ambiguous. Sequencing was done on a sample of blood. The TCR originated in a woman aged 18-29 years with Graves' hyperthyroidism. CDR3 sequence reads: CASSVVGTDSPLHF. CDR3 coding DNA: TGTGCCAGCAGCGTAGTAGGAACTGATTCACCCCTCCACTTT. Using reference TRBV9 and TRBJ1-6 for the parts outside the CDR3, the full variable domain is DSGVTQTPKHLITATGQRVTLRCSPRSGDLSVYWYQQSLDQGLQFLIQYYNGEERAKGNILERFSAQQFPDLHSELNLSSLELGDSALYFCASSVVGTDSPLHFGNGTRLTVT.